This T cell receptor (beta chain) was profiled in a study of CD8 T cell repertoires and HIV-1 epitope variants. For the study at large: Twenty-five autologous and known Gag and Nef epitope variant peptides each stimulated T cells separately. Tested: three Gag epitope families, Nef HW9 and YT9.

This clone is a singleton in its sample. Its specificity is unknown. Germline V gives CDR1 LNHDA, CDR2 SQIVND (reference sequence). J was trimmed by 4 bases and V by 4 bases; bases with no gene match: 4. The CDR3 has 15 amino acids. On the immunoSEQ platform, TCR beta CDR3s were sequenced at survey depth. The assay was immunoSEQ multiplex PCR, and TCRdb's table has in-frame clones only and misses some. This table has 1,100 or so clones, just under 70% appearing once. Findings and caveats of the study: Beta chains alone show antigen proliferation, not cytokine profile or function.

Sequenced sample: cultured CD8+ T cells derived from PBMCs. The rearrangement joins TRBV19 to TRBJ2-5, with TRBD2 matching 12 bases. The TCR originated in a male donor with HIV. The CDR3 spells CASSTTSGGVETQYF. CDR3 nucleotides: TGTGCCAGTAGTACGACTAGCGGGGGAGTAGAGACCCAGTACTTC.